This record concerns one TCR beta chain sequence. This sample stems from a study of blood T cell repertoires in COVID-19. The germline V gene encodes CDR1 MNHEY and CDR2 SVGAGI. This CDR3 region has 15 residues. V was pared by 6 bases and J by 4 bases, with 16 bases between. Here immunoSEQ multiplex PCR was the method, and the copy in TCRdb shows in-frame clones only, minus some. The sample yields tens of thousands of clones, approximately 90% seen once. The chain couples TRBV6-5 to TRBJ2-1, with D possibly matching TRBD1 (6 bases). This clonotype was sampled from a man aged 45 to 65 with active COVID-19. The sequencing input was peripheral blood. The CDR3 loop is CASSPLRDTYNEQFF. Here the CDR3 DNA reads TGTGCCAGCAGCCCCCTTAGGGACACATACAATGAGCAGTTCTTC.